This entry is about one TCR beta chain. Its antigen is still unknown. Base qualities are not at hand, and no much larger clone is one base apart. The library relied on the immunoSEQ multiplex PCR assay. Not all clones reach the TCRdb copy of this immuneACCESS table, which keeps in-frame sequences only. Checked studies attribute under half of the gap to unresolved V genes and leave the rest unexplained. The sample table holds about 23,000 clones, of which over 75% were seen once. Approximately 9% of the sample is in the top ten clones. Sequences SGHRS (CDR1) and YFSETQ (CDR2) are obtained from the germline V gene. From its cysteine to its phenylalanine, the CDR3 spans 14 amino acids. This entry keeps only the CDR3 DNA: 42 bases, framed from base 1. Clipping removes 1 base from V and 4 bases from J, with 1 as the unmatched junction base count. These data come from a study of preoperative IRX-2 immunotherapy in early breast cancer (dated by TCRdb to between 2017 and 2020).

The treatment or condition label, read with the paper, signifies: preoperative locoregional IRX-2 cytokine immunotherapy. The samples were obtained from a phase Ib study that tested preoperative, locoregional IRX-2 cytokine immunotherapy designed to prime immune responses. Before surgery, IRX-2 was given to the donors, who were patients with early-stage breast cancer. The sequence was obtained from a human donor with breast cancer. The specimen was tumor tissue, collected after IRX-2 immunotherapy. This sequence uses TRBV5-1 and TRBJ1-2; 10 junctional bases match TRBD1. The sequenced DNA: TGCGCCAGCAGCTTGAGGGACAGGGGCTATGGCTACACCTTC. Its amino acids are CASSLRDRGYGYTF.